The 20 T cell receptor beta chains given below trace back to one sample, sequenced in a study of CD8 T cells in Susac syndrome (dated 2019 in TCRdb). The library came from the immunoSEQ multiplex PCR assay. RNA was extracted using the RNeasy kit, and roughly 0.45 to 1 microgram was reverse transcribed with random hexamers. Clones were called with MiXCR by TCRdb after fastp trimmed the public reads at Q25, and only in-frame beta chains were retained. Duplicate CDR3 protein sequences are folded into a single record with the most common DNA and genes. This sample lists fewer than 85,000 distinct CDR3 sequences; approximately 94% were detected once. The ten largest clonotypes hold roughly 0.39% of the sample. The material sequenced was CD8+ T cells from PBMCs. Source of these receptors: a human donor with multiple sclerosis.

This rearrangement joins TRBV27 to TRBJ2-7; TRBD1 matches at 12 bases. Germline V CDR1 and CDR2: MNHEY, SMNVEV (reference sequence). This CDR3 is built from 15 residues. V lost 2 bases and J lost 5; bases outside the gene matches: 4. This CDR3 reads CASSLGGTGGDEQYF. The CDR3, as DNA: TGTGCCAGCAGTTTAGGGGGGACAGGGGGCGACGAGCAGTACTTC.

The chain has TRBV5-8 and TRBJ2-2; D uncertain. This CDR3 has 17 residues. Germline CDR1 reads SGHTS; CDR2 reads YDEGEE. Trimming left V 2 bases short and J 8 bases short, with 22 bases between. CDR3 sequence reads: CASSFTATNALAGELFF. For the CDR3, the DNA is TGTGCCAGCAGCTTTACAGCAACGAACGCTTTGGCGGGGGAGCTGTTTTTT.

The rearrangement links TRBV12-3 or TRBV12-4 to TRBJ2-2, with a weak D call TRBD1 (6 bases). The length of the CDR3 is 15 residues. Trimming pared 5 bases from V and 5 bases from J, leaving 15 bases between. The CDR3 sequence: CASSIGQMETGELFF. The CDR3 DNA sequence: TGTGCCAGCAGTATAGGACAGATGGAGACCGGGGAGCTGTTTTTT.

This clonotype has a single count. The rearrangement joins TRBV10-3 to TRBJ2-5; perhaps TRBD2 as D (6 bases). Between the trimmed V and J ends, which lost 6 bases and 5 bases, there was a span of 19 bases. This CDR3 has 15 amino acids. Germline V gene sequence: CDR1 ENHRY, CDR2 SYGVKD. The CDR3 sequence is CAISDHLEGDETQYF. CDR3 nucleotides: TGTGCCATCAGCGACCATCTGGAGGGTGACGAGACCCAGTACTTC.

The chain is built from TRBV15 and TRBJ2-7, with D maybe TRBD2 (5 bases). The CDR3 extends over 16 amino acids. Germline V CDR1 and CDR2: LNHNV, YYDKDF (reference sequence). Trimming stripped 1 base from V and 1 base from J, with 14 bases between. CDR3: CATSRAGKDGSYEQYF. CDR3 in DNA: TGTGCCACCAGCAGAGCGGGGAAGGACGGATCCTACGAGCAGTACTTC.

The CDR3: CASSVEGAGSSYNEQFF. The DNA of the CDR3 is TGTGCCAGCAGCGTAGAAGGGGCAGGCAGCTCCTACAATGAGCAGTTCTTC. The chain carries TRBV9 and TRBJ2-1; D is perhaps TRBD1 (5 bases). Looked up from germline, CDR1 is SGDLS and CDR2 is YYNGEE. This CDR3 has 17 amino acids. Trimming removed 0 bases from V and 0 bases from J, with 13 bases in between.

The CDR3, as DNA: TGTGCCAGCAGCCGACGACAGGCGAACACCGGGGAGCTGTTTTTT. Amino acids: CASSRRQANTGELFF. The chain carries TRBV11-2 and TRBJ2-2; tentative D call: TRBD1 (6 bases). V lost 5 bases, J lost 0 bases, and 10 bases lay in between. Germline CDR1 SGHAT, CDR2 FQNNGV. The CDR3 has 15 residues.

This clonotype is a singleton in its sample. As the CDR3 is not closed by the conserved phenylalanine or tryptophan, this likely results from a read error. The DNA is omitted, as the CDR3 cannot be located on it reliably, and the CDR3 follows TCRdb's listing. J is TRBJ2-2 and V is TRBV7-2; TRBD2, as called in the table, went unchecked against the DNA. With termini counted, the CDR3 has 17 amino acids. CDR1 and CDR2 from the germline V gene are SGHTA and FQGNSA. CDR3 protein: CASSLAASGSYTGELSI.

V gene TRBV5-1 combines with J gene TRBJ1-1; 10 nucleotides align to TRBD1. Trimming at V came to 5 bases and at J to 2 bases, leaving 12 bases not matched to a gene. This CDR3 region has 17 residues. The germline CDR1 and CDR2 sequences are SGHRS and YFSETQ. CDR3 in DNA: TGCGCCAGCAGGATGGTGGGACAGGGGTTCGGAAACACTGAAGCTTTCTTT. Translating gives CASRMVGQGFGNTEAFF.

The CDR3 DNA sequence: TGTGCCAGCAGCGACCCGCAGGGGGCAGTTGGCTACACCTTC. Translating it yields CASSDPQGAVGYTF. The chain carries TRBV7-2 and TRBJ1-2, with TRBD1 identical over 8 bases. V gave up 5 bases and J gave up 7 bases; unmatched junction bases: 9. Germline V lookup: CDR1 SGHTA, CDR2 FQGNSA. This CDR3 region has 14 residues. Using reference TRBV7-2 and TRBJ1-2 for the parts outside the CDR3, the full variable domain is GAGVSQSPSNKVTEKGKDVELRCDPISGHTALYWYRQSLGQGLEFLIYFQGNSAPDKSGLPSDRFSAERTGGSVSTLTIQRTQQEDSAVYLCASSDPQGAVGYTFGSGTRLTVV.

The V call is TRBV29-1, the J call TRBJ2-1; 10 bases are a match to TRBD2. The trim removed 8 bases at V and 7 bases at J, leaving 8 bases unmatched. CDR3 length: 13 residues. Germline CDR1 and CDR2: SQVTM and ANQGSEA. CDR3 coding DNA: TGCAGCTTCTCTAGCGGGAGTGTTAATGAGCAGTTCTTC. This translates into CSFSSGSVNEQFF.

The gene calls are TRBV19 and TRBJ2-7; D is uncertain. There are 13 residues in the CDR3. CDR1 LNHDA and CDR2 SQIVND come from the germline V gene (reference sequence). The germline V and J ends were trimmed by 3 bases and 1 base, with 7 bases remaining between them. Here the CDR3 reads CASSMVGSYEQYF. The DNA of the CDR3 is TGTGCCAGTAGTATGGTCGGGTCCTACGAGCAGTACTTC.

V usage is TRBV7-9 and J usage is TRBJ2-3; 7 bases map to TRBD2. The CDR3 sequence is 18 residues long. The V gene end was trimmed by 0 bases and the J gene end by 0 bases; junction bases not matched to a gene: 9. Germline-derived CDR1 and CDR2 are SEHNR and FQNEAQ (reference sequence). Here the CDR3 DNA reads TGTGCCAGCAGCTTAGCGAAAACGGGAGGTGCTAGCACAGATACGCAGTATTTT. The encoded protein is CASSLAKTGGASTDTQYF.

The chain links TRBV7-8 to TRBJ2-5; TRBD1 aligns across 7 bases. Per the germline V gene, CDR1 is SGHVS and CDR2 is FQNEAQ. The length of the CDR3 is 15 residues. V trimming: 5 bases; J trimming: 4 bases; junction bases outside the gene matches: 10. The CDR3 DNA reads TGTGCCAGCAGCACCACAACAGGGGCGGGAGAGACCCAGTACTTC. This translates into CASSTTTGAGETQYF.

This sequence joins TRBV7-8 and TRBJ1-4, with D perhaps matching TRBD1 (5 bases). CDR1 and CDR2 from the germline V gene are SGHVS and FQNEAQ. V was shortened by 2 bases and J by 5 bases, with 12 bases between the two germline ends. CDR3 length: 15 residues. The CDR3 reads CASSLLGTVNEKLFF. The CDR3 DNA follows: TGTGCCAGCAGCTTATTGGGGACGGTGAATGAAAAACTGTTTTTT.

The gene calls are TRBV19 and TRBJ1-4, with TRBD1 matching over 10 bases. CDR3 length: 14 amino acids. V was clipped by 6 bases and J by 7 bases; unmatched bases: 5. CDR1 LNHDA and CDR2 SQIVND come from the germline V gene (reference sequence). The CDR3 DNA follows: TGTGCCAGTAGCCCTGGGACAGGGGTTGAAAAACTGTTTTTT. Translating it yields CASSPGTGVEKLFF.

The rearrangement uses TRBV29-1 and TRBJ1-2; no firm D call. V dropped 0 bases and J dropped 1 base, with 6 bases sitting between them. The CDR3 is 13 residues long. Germline V CDR1 and CDR2: SQVTM, ANQGSEA. The CDR3 loop is CSVEDILNYGYTF. The CDR3 DNA follows: TGCAGCGTTGAAGACATCCTTAACTATGGCTACACCTTC.

V is TRBV27 and J is TRBJ2-1, with D unclear. V lost 3 bases and J 0 bases, leaving 6 bases between the germline ends. This CDR3 comprises 14 residues. Germline V gives CDR1 MNHEY, CDR2 SMNVEV (reference sequence). CDR3 sequence reads: CASSFGDSYNEQFF. The CDR3 DNA sequence: TGTGCCAGCAGTTTCGGCGACTCCTACAATGAGCAGTTCTTC.

This clonotype came up a few times. The chain carries TRBV9 and TRBJ1-5; tentative D call: TRBD1 (5 bases). CDR1 and CDR2 from the germline V gene are SGDLS and YYNGEE. The CDR3 length is 15 residues. The V and J ends lost 2 bases and 2 bases respectively, with 11 bases between them. CDR3 in DNA: TGTGCCAGCAGCGTTGGAGGAGGGGGCAATCAGCCCCAGCATTTT. As protein: CASSVGGGGNQPQHF.

The CDR3 sequence is CASTTGAGGWSYEQYF. In DNA, the CDR3 is TGTGCCAGCACCACTGGAGCGGGGGGCTGGTCCTACGAGCAGTACTTC. This chain links TRBV7-2 with TRBJ2-7; 9 nucleotides align to TRBD2. The CDR3 has 16 residues. J gave up 1 base and V 7 bases, and 11 bases lay outside the gene matches. Germline V lookup: CDR1 SGHTA, CDR2 FQGNSA.